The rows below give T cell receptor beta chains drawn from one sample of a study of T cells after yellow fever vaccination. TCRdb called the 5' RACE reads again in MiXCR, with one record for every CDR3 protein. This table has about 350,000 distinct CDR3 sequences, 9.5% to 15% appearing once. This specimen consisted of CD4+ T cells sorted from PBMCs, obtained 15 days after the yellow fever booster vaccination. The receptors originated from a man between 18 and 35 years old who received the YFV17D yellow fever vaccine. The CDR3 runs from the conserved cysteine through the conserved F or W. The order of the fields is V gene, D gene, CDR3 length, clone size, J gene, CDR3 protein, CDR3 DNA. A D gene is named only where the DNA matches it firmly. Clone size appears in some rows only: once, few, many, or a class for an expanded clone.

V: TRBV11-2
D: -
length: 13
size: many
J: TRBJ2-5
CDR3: CASSLRWGETQYF
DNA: TGTGCCAGCAGCCTACGATGGGGAGAGACCCAGTACTTC

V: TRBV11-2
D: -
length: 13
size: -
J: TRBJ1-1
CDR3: CASSSQGFTEAFF
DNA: TGTGCCAGCAGCTCCCAGGGGTTCACTGAAGCTTTCTTT

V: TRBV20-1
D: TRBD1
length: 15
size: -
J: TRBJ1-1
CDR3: CSARDEDRGGTEAFF
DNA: TGCAGTGCTAGAGATGAGGACAGGGGCGGCACTGAAGCTTTCTTT

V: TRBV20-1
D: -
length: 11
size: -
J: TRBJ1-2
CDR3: CSASENFGYTF
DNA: TGCAGTGCCAGTGAAAACTTTGGCTACACCTTC

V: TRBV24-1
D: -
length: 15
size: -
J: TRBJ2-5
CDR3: CATSDRGDREETQYF
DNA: TGTGCCACCAGTGATCGGGGGGACAGAGAAGAGACCCAGTACTTC

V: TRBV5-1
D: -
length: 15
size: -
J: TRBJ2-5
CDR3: CASSLAVLGGETQYF
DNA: TGCGCCAGCAGCTTGGCCGTTTTAGGCGGTGAGACCCAGTACTTC

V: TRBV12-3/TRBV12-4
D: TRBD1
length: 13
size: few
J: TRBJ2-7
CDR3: CASSGQGRGEQYF
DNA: TGTGCCAGCTCGGGACAGGGTAGAGGCGAGCAGTACTTC

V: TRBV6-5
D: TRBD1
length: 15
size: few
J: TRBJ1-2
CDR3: CARWRGGQPTVGYTF
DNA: TGTGCCAGATGGCGGGGGGGACAGCCCACCGTGGGCTACACCTTC

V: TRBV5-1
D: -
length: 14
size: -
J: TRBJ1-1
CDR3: CASSWVSGHTEAFF
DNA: TGCGCCAGCAGCTGGGTCTCCGGGCACACTGAAGCTTTCTTT

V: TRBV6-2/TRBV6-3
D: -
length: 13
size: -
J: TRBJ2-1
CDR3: CASSYYRPNEQFF
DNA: TGTGCCAGCAGTTACTATCGTCCCAATGAGCAGTTCTTC

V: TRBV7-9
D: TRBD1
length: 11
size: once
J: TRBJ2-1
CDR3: CASSDGTGWFF
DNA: TGTGCCAGCAGCGACGGGACAGGCTGGTTCTTC

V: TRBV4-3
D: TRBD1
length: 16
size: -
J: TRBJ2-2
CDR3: CASSQEGGSNTGELFF
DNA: TGCGCCAGCAGCCAAGAAGGGGGCTCGAACACCGGGGAGCTGTTTTTT

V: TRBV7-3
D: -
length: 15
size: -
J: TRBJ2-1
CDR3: CASSPPGGTPNEQFF
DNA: TGTGCCAGCAGCCCCCCAGGCGGGACCCCGAATGAGCAGTTCTTC

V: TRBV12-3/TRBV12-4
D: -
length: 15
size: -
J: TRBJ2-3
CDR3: CASSLQGTSTDTQYF
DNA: TGTGCCAGCAGTTTACAGGGAACTAGCACAGATACGCAGTATTTT

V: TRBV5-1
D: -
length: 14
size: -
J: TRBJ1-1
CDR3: CASSLDREAAEAFF
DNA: TGCGCCAGCAGCTTGGACAGGGAGGCGGCTGAAGCTTTCTTT

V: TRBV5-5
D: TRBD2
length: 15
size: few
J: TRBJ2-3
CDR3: CASSFQRGGVDTQYF
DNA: TGTGCCAGCAGCTTCCAGCGGGGGGGCGTAGATACGCAGTATTTT

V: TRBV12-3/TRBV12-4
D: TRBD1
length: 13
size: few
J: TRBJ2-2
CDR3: CATQGALAGELFF
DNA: TGTGCCACCCAGGGGGCGCTTGCCGGGGAGCTGTTTTTT

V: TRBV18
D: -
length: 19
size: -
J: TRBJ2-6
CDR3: CASSLLQLLVGGPANVLTF
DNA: TGTGCCAGCTCACTGCTCCAACTATTAGTGGGGGGACCTGCCAACGTCCTGACTTTC

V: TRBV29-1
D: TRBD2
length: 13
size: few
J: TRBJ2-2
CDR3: CSVQTSRDGELFF
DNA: TGCAGCGTTCAGACTAGCCGGGACGGGGAGCTGTTTTTT